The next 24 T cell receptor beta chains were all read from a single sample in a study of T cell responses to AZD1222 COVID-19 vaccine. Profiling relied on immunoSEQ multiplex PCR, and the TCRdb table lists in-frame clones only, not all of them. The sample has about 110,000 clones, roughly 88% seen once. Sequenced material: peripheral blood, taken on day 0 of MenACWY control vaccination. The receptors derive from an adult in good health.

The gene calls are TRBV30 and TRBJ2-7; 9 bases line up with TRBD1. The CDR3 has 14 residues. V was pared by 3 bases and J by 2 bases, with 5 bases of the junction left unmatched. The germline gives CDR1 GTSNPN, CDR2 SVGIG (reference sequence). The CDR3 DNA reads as TGTGCCTGGAGGGGAAGGGACAGGGCCTACGAGCAGTACTTC. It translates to CAWRGRDRAYEQYF.

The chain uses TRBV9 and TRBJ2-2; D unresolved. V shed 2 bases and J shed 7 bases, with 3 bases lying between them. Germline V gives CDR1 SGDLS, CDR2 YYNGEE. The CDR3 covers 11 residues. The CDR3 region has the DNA TGTGCCAGCAGCGTTAACGGGGAGCTGTTTTTT. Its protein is CASSVNGELFF.

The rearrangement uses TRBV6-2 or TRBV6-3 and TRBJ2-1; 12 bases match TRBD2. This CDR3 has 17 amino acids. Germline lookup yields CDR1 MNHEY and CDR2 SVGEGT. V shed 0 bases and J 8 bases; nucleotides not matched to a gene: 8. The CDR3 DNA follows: TGTGCCAGCAGTTACTCCAGACTAGCGGGGGTAAGCTATGAGCAGTTCTTC. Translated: CASSYSRLAGVSYEQFF.

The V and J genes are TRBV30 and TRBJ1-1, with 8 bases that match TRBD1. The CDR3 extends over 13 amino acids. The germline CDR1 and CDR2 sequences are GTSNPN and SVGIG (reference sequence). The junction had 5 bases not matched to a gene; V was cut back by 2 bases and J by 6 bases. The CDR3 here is CAWSLTGGSEAFF. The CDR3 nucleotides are TGTGCCTGGAGTTTAACAGGGGGGTCTGAAGCTTTCTTT.

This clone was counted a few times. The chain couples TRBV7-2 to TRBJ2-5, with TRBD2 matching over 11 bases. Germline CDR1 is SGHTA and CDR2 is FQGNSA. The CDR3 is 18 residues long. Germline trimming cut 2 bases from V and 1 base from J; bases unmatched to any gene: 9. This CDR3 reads CASSLRPSGGTIQETQYF. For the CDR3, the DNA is TGTGCCAGCAGCTTACGGCCTAGCGGGGGGACCATCCAAGAGACCCAGTACTTC. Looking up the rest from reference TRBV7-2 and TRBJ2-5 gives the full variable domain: GAGVSQSPSNKVTEKGKDVELRCDPISGHTALYWYRQSLGQGLEFLIYFQGNSAPDKSGLPSDRFSAERTGGSVSTLTIQRTQQEDSAVYLCASSLRPSGGTIQETQYFGPGTRLLVL.

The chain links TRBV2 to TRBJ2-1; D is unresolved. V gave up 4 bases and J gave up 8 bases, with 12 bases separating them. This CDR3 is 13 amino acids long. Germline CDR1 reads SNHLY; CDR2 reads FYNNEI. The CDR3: CASSASLSYEQFF. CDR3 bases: TGTGCCAGCAGTGCTTCGCTTAGCTATGAGCAGTTCTTC. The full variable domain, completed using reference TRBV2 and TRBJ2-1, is EPEVTQTPSHQVTQMGQEVILRCVPISNHLYFYWYRQILGQKVEFLVSFYNNEISEKSEIFDDQFSVERPDGSNFTLKIRSTKLEDSAMYFCASSASLSYEQFFGPGTRLTVL.

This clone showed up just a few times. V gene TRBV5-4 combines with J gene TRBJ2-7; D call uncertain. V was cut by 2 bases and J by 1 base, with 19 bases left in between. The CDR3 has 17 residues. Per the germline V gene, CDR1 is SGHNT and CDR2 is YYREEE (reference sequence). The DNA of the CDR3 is TGTGCCAGCAGCTTTAGTTTGGGGTGGACCAGGTCCTACGAGCAGTACTTC. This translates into CASSFSLGWTRSYEQYF.

The CDR3 nucleotides read TGTGCCAGCAGTCCCCTCTGGACAGGGCCGGTGAGGGTAAATCAGCCCCAGCATTTT. It is translated as CASSPLWTGPVRVNQPQHF. The chain recombines TRBV28 with TRBJ1-5, with TRBD1 matching over 8 bases. Germline trimming cut 5 bases from V and 4 bases from J; bases unmatched to any gene: 19. CDR3 length: 19 residues. Germline-derived CDR1 and CDR2 are MDHEN and SYDVKM. The full variable domain, its missing parts supplied by reference TRBV28 and TRBJ1-5, is DVKVTQSSRYLVKRTGEKVFLECVQDMDHENMFWYRQDPGLGLRLIYFSYDVKMKEKGDIPEGYSVSREKKERFSLILESASTNQTSMYLCASSPLWTGPVRVNQPQHFGDGTRLSIL.

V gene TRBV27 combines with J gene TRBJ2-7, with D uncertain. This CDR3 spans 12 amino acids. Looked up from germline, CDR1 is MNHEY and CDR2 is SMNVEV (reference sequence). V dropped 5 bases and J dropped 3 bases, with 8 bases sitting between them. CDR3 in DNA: TGTGCCAGCAGTCCCTCCCTCTACGAGCAGTACTTC. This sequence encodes CASSPSLYEQYF.

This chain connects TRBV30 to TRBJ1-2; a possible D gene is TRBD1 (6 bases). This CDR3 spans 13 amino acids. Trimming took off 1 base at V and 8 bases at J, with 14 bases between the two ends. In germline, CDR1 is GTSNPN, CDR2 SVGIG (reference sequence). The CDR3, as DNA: TGTGCCTGGAGTGAGATGGGGGGGCTCGGCTACACCTTC. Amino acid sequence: CAWSEMGGLGYTF.

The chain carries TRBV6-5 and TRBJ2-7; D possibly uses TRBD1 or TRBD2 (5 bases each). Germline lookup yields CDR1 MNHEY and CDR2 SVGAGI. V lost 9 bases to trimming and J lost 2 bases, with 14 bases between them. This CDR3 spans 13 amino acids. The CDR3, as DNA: TGTGCCAGTAAAAGGGACCGCACCTACGAGCAGTACTTC. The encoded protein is CASKRDRTYEQYF.

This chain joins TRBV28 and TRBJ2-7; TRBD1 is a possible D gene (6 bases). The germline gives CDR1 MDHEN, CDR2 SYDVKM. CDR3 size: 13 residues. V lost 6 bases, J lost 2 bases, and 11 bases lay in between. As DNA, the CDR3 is TGTGCCAGCAGGCTAGGGGGAACCTACGAGCAGTACTTC. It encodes CASRLGGTYEQYF.

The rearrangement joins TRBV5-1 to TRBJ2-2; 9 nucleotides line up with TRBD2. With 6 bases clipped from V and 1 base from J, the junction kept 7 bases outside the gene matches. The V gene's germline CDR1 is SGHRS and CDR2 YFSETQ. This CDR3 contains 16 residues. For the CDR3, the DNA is TGCGCCAGCACCCTCGGCGGGGGGGTGAACACCGGGGAGCTGTTTTTT. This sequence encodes CASTLGGGVNTGELFF. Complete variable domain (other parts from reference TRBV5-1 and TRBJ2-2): KAGVTQTPRYLIKTRGQQVTLSCSPISGHRSVSWYQQTPGQGLQFLFEYFSETQRNKGNFPGRFSGRQFSNSRSEMNVSTLELGDSALYLCASTLGGGVNTGELFFGEGSRLTVL.

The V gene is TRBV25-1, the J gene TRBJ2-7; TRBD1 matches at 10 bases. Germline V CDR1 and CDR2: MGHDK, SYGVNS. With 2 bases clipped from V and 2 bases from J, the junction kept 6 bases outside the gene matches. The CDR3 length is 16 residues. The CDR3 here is CASSEAGTGAPYEQYF. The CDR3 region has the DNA TGTGCCAGCAGTGAAGCTGGGACAGGGGCCCCCTACGAGCAGTACTTC.

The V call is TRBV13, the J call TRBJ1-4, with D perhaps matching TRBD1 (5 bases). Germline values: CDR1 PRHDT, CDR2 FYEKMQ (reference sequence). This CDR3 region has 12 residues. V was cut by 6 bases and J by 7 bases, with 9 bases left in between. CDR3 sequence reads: CASSQGLEKLFF. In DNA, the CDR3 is TGTGCCAGCAGTCAGGGCCTTGAAAAACTGTTTTTT.

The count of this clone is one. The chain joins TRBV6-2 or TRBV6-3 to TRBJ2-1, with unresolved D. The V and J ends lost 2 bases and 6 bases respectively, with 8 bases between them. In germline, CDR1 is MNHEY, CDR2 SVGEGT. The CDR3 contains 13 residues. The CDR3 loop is CASSYPRTNEQFF. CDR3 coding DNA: TGTGCCAGCAGTTACCCTAGAACCAATGAGCAGTTCTTC.

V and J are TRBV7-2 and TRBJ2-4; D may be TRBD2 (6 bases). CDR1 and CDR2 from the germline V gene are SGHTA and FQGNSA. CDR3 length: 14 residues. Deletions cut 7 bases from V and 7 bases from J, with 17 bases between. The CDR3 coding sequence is TGTGCCAGCAAGAATGGGGGGAGCTCGAACATTCAGTACTTC. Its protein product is CASKNGGSSNIQYF.

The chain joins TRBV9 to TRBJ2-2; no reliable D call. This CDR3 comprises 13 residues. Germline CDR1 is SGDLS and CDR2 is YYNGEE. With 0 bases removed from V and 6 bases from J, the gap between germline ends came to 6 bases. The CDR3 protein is CASSVATAGELFF. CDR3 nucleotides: TGTGCCAGCAGCGTAGCTACGGCCGGGGAGCTGTTTTTT.

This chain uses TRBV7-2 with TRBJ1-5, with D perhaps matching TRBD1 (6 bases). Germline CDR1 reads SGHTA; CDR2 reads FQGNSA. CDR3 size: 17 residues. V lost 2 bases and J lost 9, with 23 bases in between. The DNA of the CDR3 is TGTGCCAGCAGCTTAACGGCCGGGGGGGCGATCCCCCGGCCCCAGCATTTT. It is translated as CASSLTAGGAIPRPQHF.

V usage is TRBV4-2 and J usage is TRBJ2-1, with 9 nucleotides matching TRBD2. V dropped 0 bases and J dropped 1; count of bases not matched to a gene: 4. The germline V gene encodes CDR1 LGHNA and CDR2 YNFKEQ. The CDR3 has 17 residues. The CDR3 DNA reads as TGTGCCAGCAGCCAAGATGTCGCGGGAGGGTCCTACAATGAGCAGTTCTTC. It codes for CASSQDVAGGSYNEQFF.

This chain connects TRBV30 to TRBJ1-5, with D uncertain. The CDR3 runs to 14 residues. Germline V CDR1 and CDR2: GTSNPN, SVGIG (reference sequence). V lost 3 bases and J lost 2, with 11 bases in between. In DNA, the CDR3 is TGTGCCTGGAGCCGGGGATCGGGCAATCAGCCCCAGCATTTT. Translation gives CAWSRGSGNQPQHF. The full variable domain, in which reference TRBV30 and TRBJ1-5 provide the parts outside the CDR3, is SQTIHQWPATLVQPVGSPLSLECTVEGTSNPNLYWYRQAAGRGLQLLFYSVGIGQISSEVPQNLSASRPQDRQFILSSKKLLLSDSGFYLCAWSRGSGNQPQHFGDGTRLSIL.

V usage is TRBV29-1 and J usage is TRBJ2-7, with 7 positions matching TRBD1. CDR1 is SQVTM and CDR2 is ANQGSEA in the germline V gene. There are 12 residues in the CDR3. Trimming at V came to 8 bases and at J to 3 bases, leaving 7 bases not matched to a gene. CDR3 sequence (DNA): TGCAGCTTCCTTGCAGGGGGCTACGAGCAGTACTTC. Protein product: CSFLAGGYEQYF.

CDR3 protein: CASSGGTIYEQYF. The CDR3 coding sequence is TGTGCCAGCAGCGGGGGGACTATTTACGAGCAGTACTTC. The chain combines TRBV7-2 with TRBJ2-7, with TRBD2 identical over 7 bases. Trimming took 5 bases from V and 4 from J; bases not matched to a gene: 5. The CDR3 contains 13 residues. Looked up from germline, CDR1 is SGHTA and CDR2 is FQGNSA.

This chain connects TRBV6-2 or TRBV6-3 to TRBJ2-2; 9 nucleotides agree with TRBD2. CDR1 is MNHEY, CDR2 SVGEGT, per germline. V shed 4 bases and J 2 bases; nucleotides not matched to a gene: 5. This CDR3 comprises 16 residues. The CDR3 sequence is CASSSQRGANTGELFF. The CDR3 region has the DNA TGTGCCAGCAGTTCCCAGCGGGGGGCCAACACCGGGGAGCTGTTTTTT.